This T cell receptor beta chain was sequenced in a study of blood T cells in healthy people across ages. CDR1 is SGDLS, CDR2 YYNGEE, per germline. The CDR3 sequence is 15 residues long. Trimming stripped 4 bases from V and 0 bases from J, with 13 bases between. It was with a sample-barcoded 5' primer and a J-beta primer mix that a second PCR of roughly 7 to 11 cycles was run. Each cDNA molecule was tagged by a template-switch adaptor with 12 random nucleotides. From each sample, at least 3 million paired-end reads containing CDR3 were obtained. TCRdb passed the 5' RACE reads through MiXCR, listing each CDR3 protein once. Here the sample spans about 900,000 distinct CDR3 sequences, around two thirds being singletons. Each donor was a healthy Caucasian individual from Russia, aged roughly 6 to 100. Each sample used at least 6 million PBMCs.

Sequencing was performed on blood. This clonotype was obtained from a man aged 30 to 45 in good health. V gene TRBV9 combines with J gene TRBJ1-1, with TRBD1 as a possible D gene (5 bases). This CDR3 is CASSPRGGLNTEAFF. The CDR3 coding sequence is TGTGCCAGCAGCCCCCGCGGGGGATTGAACACTGAAGCTTTCTTT. Based on the CDR3 plus reference TRBV9 and TRBJ1-1, the full variable domain is DSGVTQTPKHLITATGQRVTLRCSPRSGDLSVYWYQQSLDQGLQFLIQYYNGEERAKGNILERFSAQQFPDLHSELNLSSLELGDSALYFCASSPRGGLNTEAFFGQGTRLTVV.